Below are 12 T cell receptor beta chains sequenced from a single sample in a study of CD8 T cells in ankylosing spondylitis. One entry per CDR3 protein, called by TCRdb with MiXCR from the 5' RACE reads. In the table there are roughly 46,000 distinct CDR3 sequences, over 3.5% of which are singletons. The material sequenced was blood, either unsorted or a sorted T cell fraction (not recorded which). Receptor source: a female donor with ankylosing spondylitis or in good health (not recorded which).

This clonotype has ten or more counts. For the CDR3, the DNA is TGTGCCACTGCGCAGGGGGCGGCAGATACGCAGTATTTT. Translated: CATAQGAADTQYF. V is TRBV9 and J is TRBJ2-3; TRBD1 aligns across 8 bases. Germline values: CDR1 SGDLS, CDR2 YYNGEE. This CDR3 spans 13 amino acids. The trim removed 9 bases at V and 4 bases at J, leaving 7 bases unmatched. Combining the CDR3 with reference TRBV9 and TRBJ2-3 gives the whole variable domain DSGVTQTPKHLITATGQRVTLRCSPRSGDLSVYWYQQSLDQGLQFLIQYYNGEERAKGNILERFSAQQFPDLHSELNLSSLELGDSALYFCATAQGAADTQYFGPGTRLTVL.

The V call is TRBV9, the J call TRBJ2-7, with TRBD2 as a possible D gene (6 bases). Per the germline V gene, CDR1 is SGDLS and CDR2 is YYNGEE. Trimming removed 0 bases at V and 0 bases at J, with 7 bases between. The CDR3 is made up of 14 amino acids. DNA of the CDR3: TGTGCCAGCAGCGTAGGGACTATCTCCTACGAGCAGTACTTC. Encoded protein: CASSVGTISYEQYF.

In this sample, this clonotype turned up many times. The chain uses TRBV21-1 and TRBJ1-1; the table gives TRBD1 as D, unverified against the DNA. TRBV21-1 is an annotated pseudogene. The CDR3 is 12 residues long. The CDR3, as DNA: TGTGCCAGCAGTACAGGGAACACTGAAGCTTTCTTT. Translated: CASSTGNTEAFF.

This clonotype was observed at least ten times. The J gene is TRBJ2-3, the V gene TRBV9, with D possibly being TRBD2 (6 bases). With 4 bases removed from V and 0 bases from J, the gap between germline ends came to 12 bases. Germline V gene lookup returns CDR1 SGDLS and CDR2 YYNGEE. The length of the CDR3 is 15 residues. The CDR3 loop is CASSLDGTSTDTQYF. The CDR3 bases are TGTGCCAGCAGCTTGGACGGGACTAGCACAGATACGCAGTATTTT.

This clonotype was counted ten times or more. CDR3 nucleotides: TGTGCCAGCAGCGTTGACCCGGGGGGGGGCACAGATACGCAGTATTTT. As protein: CASSVDPGGGTDTQYF. The chain couples TRBV9 to TRBJ2-3, with 8 bases matching TRBD2. V shed 2 bases and J 1 base; nucleotides not matched to a gene: 6. CDR3 length: 16 amino acids. Germline lookup yields CDR1 SGDLS and CDR2 YYNGEE.

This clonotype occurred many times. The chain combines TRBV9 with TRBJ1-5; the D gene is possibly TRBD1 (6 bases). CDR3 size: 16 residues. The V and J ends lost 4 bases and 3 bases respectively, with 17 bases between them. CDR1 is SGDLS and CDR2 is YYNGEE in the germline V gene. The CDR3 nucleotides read TGTGCCAGCAGCAGGGGGGGTGTCGGGACCAATCAGCCCCAGCATTTT. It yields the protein CASSRGGVGTNQPQHF.

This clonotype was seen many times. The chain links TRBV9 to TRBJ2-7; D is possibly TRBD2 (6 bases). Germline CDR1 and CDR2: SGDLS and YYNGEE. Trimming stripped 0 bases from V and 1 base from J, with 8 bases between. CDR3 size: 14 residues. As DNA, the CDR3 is TGTGCCAGCAGCGTAGGGCTAGCGTCCTACGAGCAGTACTTC. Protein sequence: CASSVGLASYEQYF.

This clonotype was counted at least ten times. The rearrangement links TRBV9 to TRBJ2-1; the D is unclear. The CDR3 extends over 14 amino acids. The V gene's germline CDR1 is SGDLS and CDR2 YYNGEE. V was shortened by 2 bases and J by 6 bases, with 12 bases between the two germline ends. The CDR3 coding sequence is TGTGCCAGCAGCGTGATCGGCGTCTCCAATGAGCAGTTCTTC. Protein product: CASSVIGVSNEQFF.

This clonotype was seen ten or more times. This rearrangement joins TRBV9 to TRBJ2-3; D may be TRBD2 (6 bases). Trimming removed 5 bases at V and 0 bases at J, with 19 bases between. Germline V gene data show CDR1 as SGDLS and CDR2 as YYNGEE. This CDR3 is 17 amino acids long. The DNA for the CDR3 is TGTGCCAGCAGTTTGGGGCGGGGAAGCGCTAGCACAGATACGCAGTATTTT. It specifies CASSLGRGSASTDTQYF. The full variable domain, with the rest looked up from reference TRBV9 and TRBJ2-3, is DSGVTQTPKHLITATGQRVTLRCSPRSGDLSVYWYQQSLDQGLQFLIQYYNGEERAKGNILERFSAQQFPDLHSELNLSSLELGDSALYFCASSLGRGSASTDTQYFGPGTRLTVL.

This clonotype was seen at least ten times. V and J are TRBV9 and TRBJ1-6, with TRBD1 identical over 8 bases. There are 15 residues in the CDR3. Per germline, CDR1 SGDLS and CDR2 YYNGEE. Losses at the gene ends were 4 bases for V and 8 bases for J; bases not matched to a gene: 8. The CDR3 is CASSSTGERHSPLHF. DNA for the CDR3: TGTGCCAGCAGCTCGACAGGGGAAAGGCATTCACCCCTCCACTTT.

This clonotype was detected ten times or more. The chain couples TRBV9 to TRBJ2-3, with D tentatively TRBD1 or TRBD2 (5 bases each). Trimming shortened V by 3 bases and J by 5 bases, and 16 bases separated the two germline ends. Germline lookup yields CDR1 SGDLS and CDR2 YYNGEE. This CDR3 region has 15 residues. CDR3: CASSGKTGTLDTQYF. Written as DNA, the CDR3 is TGTGCCAGCAGCGGAAAAACCGGGACGCTAGATACGCAGTATTTT.

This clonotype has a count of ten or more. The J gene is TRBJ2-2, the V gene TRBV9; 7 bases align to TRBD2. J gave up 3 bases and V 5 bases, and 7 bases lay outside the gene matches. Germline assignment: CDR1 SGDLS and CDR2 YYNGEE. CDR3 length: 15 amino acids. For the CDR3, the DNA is TGTGCCAGCAGTCGGGGGGATCTGTACACCGGGGAGCTGTTTTTT. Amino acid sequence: CASSRGDLYTGELFF. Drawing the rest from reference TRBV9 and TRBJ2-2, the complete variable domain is DSGVTQTPKHLITATGQRVTLRCSPRSGDLSVYWYQQSLDQGLQFLIQYYNGEERAKGNILERFSAQQFPDLHSELNLSSLELGDSALYFCASSRGDLYTGELFFGEGSRLTVL.